The clone carrying this T cell receptor (beta chain) appeared a few times. These data originate in a study of T cells of healthy individuals. Trimming cost V 0 bases and J 0 bases; bases outside gene matches: 1. The germline V gene encodes CDR1 MNHEY and CDR2 SVGEGT. The CDR3 is 16 residues long. Each CDR3 protein is one row after TCRdb ran MiXCR on the 5' RACE reads. The sample lists 60,000 to 80,000 distinct CDR3 sequences, around 16% seen once, with around 5% in the top ten. This TCR came from a human donor in good health. The chain is built from TRBV6-2 or TRBV6-3 and TRBJ2-3; 9 bases fit TRBD2. CDR3 residues: CASSYSSGSSTDTQYF. The CDR3 DNA sequence: TGTGCCAGCAGTTACTCTAGCGGGAGCAGCACAGATACGCAGTATTTT.